These 18 T cell receptor beta chains share one sample of origin, sequenced in a study of PD-1 blockade in classical Hodgkin lymphoma. The table came from immunoSEQ multiplex PCR; TCRdb's copy has only in-frame clones and leaves some out. The profile shows some 100,000 clones, about nine tenths of them singletons. Following autologous stem cell transplantation, relapse occurred in every patient, and exposure to brentuximab vedotin varied. The sequencing here drew on peripheral blood mononuclear cells (PBMCs), taken at baseline. These receptors all come from a human donor with classical Hodgkin lymphoma.

V and J are TRBV7-9 and TRBJ2-4; a weak D match, TRBD2 (6 bases). The ends were cut back, 1 base at V and 15 bases at J, with 13 bases in the middle. Germline loops: CDR1 SEHNR, CDR2 FQNEAQ (reference sequence). The CDR3 totals 12 residues. The CDR3 here is CASSLESGGTYF. CDR3 coding DNA: TGTGCCAGCAGCTTAGAGTCTGGCGGGACGTACTTC.

The chain employs TRBV7-9 and TRBJ2-7; D remains unclear. With 6 bases removed from V and 0 bases from J, the gap between germline ends came to 18 bases. Germline loops: CDR1 SEHNR, CDR2 FQNEAQ (reference sequence). CDR3 length: 16 residues. As DNA, the CDR3 is TGTGCCAGCAGTTTTATGACCTGGGGTAGCTCCTACGAGCAGTACTTC. Translated: CASSFMTWGSSYEQYF.

Comments on this clone: Other nucleotide sequences from this sample produce the same CDR3. The chain links TRBV7-2 to TRBJ2-7; TRBD2 might be the D (6 bases). The ends were cut back, 1 base at V and 4 bases at J, with 8 bases in the middle. The CDR3 length is 13 residues. CDR1 is SGHTA, CDR2 FQGNSA, per germline. The CDR3 DNA sequence: TGTGCCAGCAGCTTAGGTGGGAGGTACGAGCAGTACTTC. Its protein is CASSLGGRYEQYF.

The CDR3 spells CASSRSPDNEQFF. CDR3 nucleotide sequence: TGTGCCAGCAGCCGTAGCCCAGATAATGAGCAGTTCTTC. The rearrangement links TRBV9 to TRBJ2-1, with unresolved D. V lost 4 bases and J lost 7, with 12 bases in between. Per germline, CDR1 SGDLS and CDR2 YYNGEE. The CDR3 length is 13 residues.

This sequence joins TRBV7-9 and TRBJ2-2, with 11 nucleotides matching TRBD2. J was trimmed by 4 bases and V by 6 bases; bases with no gene match: 4. Germline lookup yields CDR1 SEHNR and CDR2 FQNEAQ (reference sequence). The CDR3 loop spans 15 amino acids. The CDR3 DNA reads TGTGCCAGCAGGAGAACTAGCGGGAGCACCGGGGAGCTGTTTTTT. It translates to CASRRTSGSTGELFF.

This clone was recorded once. The V gene is TRBV30, the J gene TRBJ2-7; D remains unclear. Germline loops: CDR1 GTSNPN, CDR2 SVGIG (reference sequence). V was pared by 0 bases and J by 1 base, with 13 bases between. This CDR3 is 15 amino acids long. This CDR3 is CAWSVASSPSYEQYF. The CDR3 nucleotides are TGTGCCTGGAGTGTAGCCAGTTCACCTTCCTACGAGCAGTACTTC.

The chain employs TRBV10-3 and TRBJ1-3; D not certain. The V end lost 9 bases, the J end lost 0 bases, and 9 bases lay between the germline ends. The germline V gene has CDR1 ENHRY and CDR2 SYGVKD. The CDR3 covers 13 residues. The CDR3 here is CAILSSSGNTIYF. Written as DNA, the CDR3 is TGTGCCATTTTGTCTAGCTCTGGAAACACCATATATTTT.

This chain's CDR3 is CATSRVVGQGGTEAFF. DNA of the CDR3: TGTGCCACCAGCAGAGTGGTGGGTCAGGGCGGGACTGAAGCTTTCTTT. The rearrangement uses TRBV15 and TRBJ1-1, with a possible D match to TRBD1 (5 bases). Germline-derived CDR1 and CDR2 are LNHNV and YYDKDF (reference sequence). Trimming shortened V by 1 base and J by 5 bases, and 17 bases separated the two germline ends. The CDR3 has 16 amino acids.

The chain links TRBV5-5 to TRBJ2-3, with D perhaps matching TRBD2 (6 bases). CDR3 length equals 13 residues. Trimming removed 4 bases from V and 1 base from J, with 7 bases in between. CDR1 and CDR2 (germline): SGHKS, YYEKEE (reference sequence). CDR3 nucleotide sequence: TGTGCCAGCAGCCCTAGCGGCACAGATACGCAGTATTTT. Protein sequence: CASSPSGTDTQYF.

The chain combines TRBV28 with TRBJ2-5; 7 bases match TRBD1. The CDR3 is 13 amino acids. The V and J ends lost 4 bases and 6 bases, in that order; junction bases with no gene match: 5. From germline, CDR1 is MDHEN and CDR2 SYDVKM. The CDR3 reads CASSSGRGKTQYF. In DNA form, the CDR3 reads TGTGCCAGCAGTTCGGGCAGGGGGAAGACCCAGTACTTC.

The chain is built from TRBV7-6 and TRBJ2-5; the D gene could be TRBD1 or TRBD2 (5 bases each). The CDR3 covers 16 residues. V was shortened by 3 bases and J by 4 bases, with 18 bases between the two germline ends. Germline V gives CDR1 SGHVS, CDR2 FNYEAQ. The CDR3 coding sequence is TGTGCCAGCAGCTTCGCATTGGGGGTCGGAGTAGAGACCCAGTACTTC. It translates to CASSFALGVGVETQYF. The full variable domain, with the rest looked up from reference TRBV7-6 and TRBJ2-5, is GAGVSQSPRYKVTKRGQDVALRCDPISGHVSLYWYRQALGQGPEFLTYFNYEAQQDKSGLPNDRFSAERPEGSISTLTIQRTEQRDSAMYRCASSFALGVGVETQYFGPGTRLLVL.

V is TRBV27 and J is TRBJ2-1; 10 bases are shared with TRBD2. Unmatched junction bases numbered 8, after V lost 6 bases and J lost 6 bases. Germline V gives CDR1 MNHEY, CDR2 SMNVEV (reference sequence). The CDR3 has 15 residues. The CDR3 protein is CASRASGRRSNEQFF. In nucleotides, the CDR3 is TGTGCCAGCAGAGCTAGCGGGAGAAGAAGCAATGAGCAGTTCTTC.

The chain couples TRBV5-1 to TRBJ2-3; D remains ambiguous. The CDR3 is 15 residues long. With 2 bases removed from V and 3 bases from J, the gap between germline ends came to 13 bases. The germline V gene has CDR1 SGHRS and CDR2 YFSETQ. The chain's CDR3 is CASSFLGFGTDTQYF. In DNA, the CDR3 is TGCGCCAGCAGCTTCCTAGGTTTTGGGACAGATACGCAGTATTTT. Full variable domain (rest looked up from reference TRBV5-1 and TRBJ2-3): KAGVTQTPRYLIKTRGQQVTLSCSPISGHRSVSWYQQTPGQGLQFLFEYFSETQRNKGNFPGRFSGRQFSNSRSEMNVSTLELGDSALYLCASSFLGFGTDTQYFGPGTRLTVL.

This clone was counted once. The V and J genes are TRBV5-1 and TRBJ2-1; 8 bases map to TRBD2. This CDR3 is built from 14 residues. Germline V gene sequence: CDR1 SGHRS, CDR2 YFSETQ. The trim removed 3 bases at V and 6 bases at J, leaving 5 bases unmatched. The CDR3 loop reads CASSSSGTSNEQFF. The CDR3, as DNA: TGCGCCAGCAGCTCGTCCGGGACTAGCAATGAGCAGTTCTTC.

V is TRBV30 and J is TRBJ2-2; weak D call: TRBD2 (6 bases). CDR1 and CDR2 (germline): GTSNPN, SVGIG (reference sequence). V was shortened by 0 bases and J by 5 bases, with 13 bases between the two germline ends. The CDR3 loop spans 15 amino acids. The CDR3 DNA sequence: TGTGCCTGGAGTGTACTCGGGAGAGGAACCGGGGAGCTGTTTTTT. This gives the protein CAWSVLGRGTGELFF.

V usage is TRBV10-3 and J usage is TRBJ1-2, with D possibly TRBD1 on 5 matching bases. The CDR3 has 15 amino acids. From germline, CDR1 is ENHRY and CDR2 SYGVKD. The germline V and J ends were trimmed by 0 bases and 1 base, with 9 bases remaining between them. For the CDR3, the DNA is TGTGCCATCAGTGAGTCGGGGGTCAATAACTATGGCTACACCTTC. This gives the protein CAISESGVNNYGYTF.

V gene TRBV28 combines with J gene TRBJ2-1; TRBD1 is a possible D gene (8 bases). There are 14 residues in the CDR3. Between the trimmed V and J ends, which lost 7 bases and 7 bases, there was a span of 17 bases. Germline V gene lookup returns CDR1 MDHEN and CDR2 SYDVKM. The CDR3 DNA is TGTGCCAGCACCAAATACAGGGGGGGGAATGAGCAGTTCTTC. Translated, it gives CASTKYRGGNEQFF.

This chain links TRBV14 with TRBJ1-1; D unresolved. CDR3 length: 13 residues. In germline, CDR1 is SGHDN, CDR2 FVKESK. Trimming took off 3 bases at V and 2 bases at J, with 7 bases between the two ends. The CDR3 here is CASSQQGNTEAFF. The CDR3 DNA is TGTGCCAGCAGCCAGCAAGGCAACACTGAAGCTTTCTTT.